The clone carrying this T cell receptor beta chain was detected many times. What it binds is not known. These data belong to a study of T-cell reconstitution after alpha-beta-depleted transplantation in children. Unique molecular identifiers were built into the TCRbeta library. MiXCR, run by TCRdb on the PCR reads, gives a single entry per CDR3 protein. The sample includes about 200,000 distinct CDR3 sequences, 7% to 9% of them seen just once. Findings and limits, study-wide: T-cell counts and diversity were attributed mostly to newly produced T cells one year after transplant. Two months or so post-transplant, alpha-beta T cells reportedly derived from several hundred expanded graft clones.

The clonotype comes from a male patient aged 2 to 9 who had a stem cell transplant for acute myeloid leukemia, so the T cells may come from the graft donor. Material: PBMCs, mostly from graft donor cells, obtained 360 days after TCRalphabeta/CD19-depleted stem cell transplant.

CDR3 loop: CASSQGAYPEDIQYF. The CDR3 coding sequence is TGTGCCAGCAGCCAAGGGGCTTACCCCGAGGACATTCAGTACTTC. V is TRBV3-1 and J is TRBJ2-4; D gene ambiguous. The germline CDR1 and CDR2 sequences are LGHDT and YNNKEL (reference sequence). This CDR3 has 15 residues. With 1 base removed from V and 8 bases from J, the gap between germline ends came to 15 bases.